This is a list of T cell receptor beta chains from one sample in a study. Each CDR3 protein gets one entry after TCRdb re-called the RT-PCR reads with MiXCR. Here the sample spans hundreds of thousands of distinct CDR3 sequences, 14% being singletons. Sequenced: memory CD4+ T cells from blood. The receptors originated from a female donor in good health, serving as a healthy control. The CDR3 runs from the conserved cysteine through the conserved F or W.

12,TRBV30,TRBJ2-5,CAWSDSRETQYF
16,TRBV25-1,TRBJ2-7,CASSESWGYQTYEQYF
15,TRBV6-6,TRBJ1-1,CASSYPGTVNTEAFF
14,TRBV6-5,TRBJ1-5,CATRRGGLNQPQHF
15,TRBV9,TRBJ1-3,CASSVDWGPGNTIYF
16,TRBV6-1,TRBJ2-2,CASTVLGHANTGELFF
16,TRBV7-2,TRBJ2-1,CASRPTSGSSYNEQFF
14,TRBV24-1,TRBJ2-5,CATMGGRGAETQYF
15,TRBV10-3,TRBJ2-7,CAISEGGSPSYEQYF
14,TRBV7-2,TRBJ2-3,CASSLDPVTDTQYF
16,TRBV9,TRBJ1-2,CASSPTDFTDSYGYTF
16,TRBV4-3,TRBJ2-2,CASSQDTGMNTGELFF
15,TRBV20-1,TRBJ2-3,CSVGTSGSSTDTQYF
13,TRBV29-1,TRBJ1-2,CSVVGTGTYGYTF
15,TRBV18,TRBJ1-1,CASSLGRGENTEAFF
16,TRBV5-1,TRBJ2-7,CASSASGTGGVYEQYF
13,TRBV20-1,TRBJ2-3,CSARVHSTDTQYF
15,TRBV5-1,TRBJ2-7,CASSLGFEGAVEQYF
19,TRBV5-1,TRBJ2-1,CASSLTGLASLSSYNEQFF
15,TRBV28,TRBJ2-7,CASSLYGGRSDEQYF
13,TRBV10-3,TRBJ1-1,CAIRGSLNTEAFF
13,TRBV15,TRBJ1-2,CATSREIDSGYTF
14,TRBV12-3/TRBV12-4,TRBJ2-7,CASSLGRANFEQYF
17,TRBV30,TRBJ1-6,CAWSALRGSLSNSPLHF
17,TRBV5-5,TRBJ2-1,CASSLGIAGGGRFEQFF
11,TRBV20-1,TRBJ1-1,CSAREVGEAFF
13,TRBV12-3/TRBV12-4,TRBJ1-1,CASIQNLNTEAFF
13,TRBV7-2,TRBJ1-5,CASSLSGEQPQHF
16,TRBV7-2,TRBJ1-2,CASSLSNPPGVYGYTF
16,TRBV6-6,TRBJ2-3,CASSYISGRSTDTQYF
18,TRBV4-3,TRBJ1-1,CASSQDYRQGGRNTEAFF
12,TRBV6-2/TRBV6-3,TRBJ2-7,CASSPGWWEQYF
13,TRBV20-1,TRBJ2-5,CSARLVNQETQYF
11,TRBV7-2,TRBJ2-2,CASSSGGELFF
15,TRBV24-1,TRBJ1-4,CATSDMTGGNEKLFF